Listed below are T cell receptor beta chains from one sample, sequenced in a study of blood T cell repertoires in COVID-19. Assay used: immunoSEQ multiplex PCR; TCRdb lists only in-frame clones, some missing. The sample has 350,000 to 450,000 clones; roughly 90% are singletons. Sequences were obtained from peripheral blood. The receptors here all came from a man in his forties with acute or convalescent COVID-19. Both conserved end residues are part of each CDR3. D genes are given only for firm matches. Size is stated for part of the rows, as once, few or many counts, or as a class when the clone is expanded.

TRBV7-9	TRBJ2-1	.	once	TGTGCCAGCAGCTTATGGCGGACAAACGAGCAGTTCTTC	CASSLWRTNEQFF
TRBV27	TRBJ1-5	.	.	TGTGCCAGCAGTAGATACAGGGAAGGTGCTCAGCCCCAGCATTTT	CASSRYREGAQPQHF
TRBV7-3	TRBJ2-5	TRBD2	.	TGTGCCAGCAGCTCCCTCGGGCTAGCGGAAGAGACCCAGTACTTC	CASSSLGLAEETQYF
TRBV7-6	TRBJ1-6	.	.	TGTGCCAGCAGCTTATCATCCGGTCTTGGTTCACCCCTCCACTTT	CASSLSSGLGSPLHF
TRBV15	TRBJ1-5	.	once	TGTGCCACCAGCAGTCCGAATCAGCCCCAGCATTTT	CATSSPNQPQHF
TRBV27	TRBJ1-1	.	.	TGTGCCAGCAGCCTTACAGGGTATACGAGAAACACTGAAGCTTTCTTT	CASSLTGYTRNTEAFF
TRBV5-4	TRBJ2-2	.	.	TGTGCCAGCAGCTTGGCCCTAGGCTTCAGCACCGGGGAGCTGTTTTTT	CASSLALGFSTGELFF
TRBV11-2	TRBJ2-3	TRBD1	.	TGTGCCAGCACCGGACAGGGCGCTTTCAGAGTCAGCACAGATACGCAGTATTTT	CASTGQGAFRVSTDTQYF
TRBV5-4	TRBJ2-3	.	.	TGTGCCAGCAGCTTGACACACACAGATACGCAGTATTTT	CASSLTHTDTQYF
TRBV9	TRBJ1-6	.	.	TGTGCCAGCAGCGTAGTTGATGGAGCAAATTCACCCCTCCACTTT	CASSVVDGANSPLHF
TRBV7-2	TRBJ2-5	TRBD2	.	TGTGCCAGCAGCATGGGACTAGCGCCTTCGACCCAGTACTTC	CASSMGLAPSTQYF
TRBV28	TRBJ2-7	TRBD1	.	TGTGCCAGCGGGACAGGGAGTGGGGAGCAGTACTTC	CASGTGSGEQYF
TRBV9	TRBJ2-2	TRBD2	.	TGTGCCAGCAGCGTAGATACTAGCGGGAGGGCCTACACCGGGGAGCTGTTTTTT	CASSVDTSGRAYTGELFF
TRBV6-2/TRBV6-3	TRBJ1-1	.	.	TGTGCCAGCAGTTACCTTTCCGGGGGTACTGAAGCTTTCTTT	CASSYLSGGTEAFF
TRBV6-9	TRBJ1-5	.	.	TGTGCCAGCATCCGGGGGGCTCGAAATCAGCCCCAGCATTTT	CASIRGARNQPQHF
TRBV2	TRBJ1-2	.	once	TGTGCCAGCATTTGGACAGCGTCTAACTATGGCTACACCTTC	CASIWTASNYGYTF
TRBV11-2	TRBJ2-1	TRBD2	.	TGTGCCAGCAGCTTGTTCCTAGCGGGAGCGAATGAGCAGTTCTTC	CASSLFLAGANEQFF
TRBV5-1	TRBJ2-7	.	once	TGCGCCAGCAGCTTGGGTGCCAGAGGCTACGAGCAGTACTTC	CASSLGARGYEQYF
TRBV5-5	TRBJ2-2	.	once	TGTGCCAGCAGCTTGTCAGGTTGGGCGTGGCAGACACCGACAGGGGAGCTGTTTTTT	CASSLSGWAWQTPTGELFF
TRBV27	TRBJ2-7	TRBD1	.	TGTGCCAGCAGTTTTGGGGGACAGAGTTACGAGCAGTACTTC	CASSFGGQSYEQYF
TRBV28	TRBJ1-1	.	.	TGTGCCAGCAGAGATAGATACGTGGACACTGAAGCTTTCTTT	CASRDRYVDTEAFF
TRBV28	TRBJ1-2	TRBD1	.	TGTGCCAGCAGGGAACCAGGGGGTTCGGACTATGGCTACACCTTC	CASREPGGSDYGYTF
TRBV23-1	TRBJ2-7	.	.	TGCGCCAGCAGTCAATCACAGACTATATCCTACGAGCAGTACTTC	CASSQSQTISYEQYF
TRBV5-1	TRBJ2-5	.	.	TGCGCCAGCAATTGGGTCCCCGGGGAGACCCAGTACTTC	CASNWVPGETQYF
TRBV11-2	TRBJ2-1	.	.	TGTGCCAGCAGCTTAGACCGGACAGCTGGAGGCAATGAGCAGTTCTTC	CASSLDRTAGGNEQFF
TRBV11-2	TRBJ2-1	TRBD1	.	TGTGCCAGCAGCTTCGGTTATGGACAGGGGGCGTCTAATGAGCAGTTCTTC	CASSFGYGQGASNEQFF
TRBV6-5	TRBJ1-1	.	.	TGTGCCAGCAGTTACCGTGCAGGGAGGGAAGCTTTCTTT	CASSYRAGREAFF
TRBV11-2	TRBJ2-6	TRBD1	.	TGTGCCAGCAGCATCTTCGGGACAGGGGCTGGGGCCAACGTCCTGACTTTC	CASSIFGTGAGANVLTF
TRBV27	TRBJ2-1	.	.	TGTGCCAGCAGCCGTGATGTTGGGAGCTCCTACAATGAGCAGTTCTTC	CASSRDVGSSYNEQFF
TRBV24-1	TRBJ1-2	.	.	TGTGCCACCAGTGTGCGGCCAGACGGTGGCTACACCTTC	CATSVRPDGGYTF
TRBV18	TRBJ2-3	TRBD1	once	TGTGCCAGCTCGCCGGGACAGGGTCCGGATACGCAGTATTTT	CASSPGQGPDTQYF
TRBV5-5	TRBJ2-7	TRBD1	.	TGTGCCAGCAGCTTGGGGTTTCGTGGGGACAGGGGTTTTCTCGAGCAGTACTTC	CASSLGFRGDRGFLEQYF
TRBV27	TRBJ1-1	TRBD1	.	TGTGCCAGCAGTTTATCTGCCCTGAAGACAGGGGCTAAAGAGAACACTGAAGCTTTCTTT	CASSLSALKTGAKENTEAFF
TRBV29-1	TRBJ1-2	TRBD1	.	TGCAGCGTGACCGGGACAGCTAACTATGGCTACACCTTC	CSVTGTANYGYTF
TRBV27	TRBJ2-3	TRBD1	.	TGTGCCAGCAGTACCTACAGGGGGCGGACGCAGTATTTT	CASSTYRGRTQYF
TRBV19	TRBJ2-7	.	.	TGTGCCAGTAGTATGACAGAACGGCAGCGCGAGCAGTACTTC	CASSMTERQREQYF
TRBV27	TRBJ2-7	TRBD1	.	TGTGCCAGCAGTTTTTCCAGGGGGCTCTACGAGCAGTACTTC	CASSFSRGLYEQYF
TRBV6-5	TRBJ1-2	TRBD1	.	TGTGCCAGCACCGAGGACAGGAGAGGCTACACCTTC	CASTEDRRGYTF
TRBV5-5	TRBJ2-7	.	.	TGTGCCAGCAGCTTGGTTGGAGGGAGCGCGAGGGAGCAGTACTTC	CASSLVGGSAREQYF
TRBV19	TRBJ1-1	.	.	TGTGCCAGTAGTATCTCTAGGTTTGAAGCTTTCTTT	CASSISRFEAFF